This T cell receptor (beta chain) comes out of a study of graft-versus-host responses after intestinal transplantation. Germline CDR1 reads KGHSH; CDR2 reads LQKENI. The CDR3 runs 18 residues. The junction had 12 bases not matched to a gene; V was cut back by 0 bases and J by 4 bases. Clones were read by immunoSEQ multiplex PCR, and TCRdb kept only the in-frame ones, dropping some. The sample yields some 96,000 clones, about nine tenths seen once. On this clone: Antigen: not known.

Overall study findings and caveats: Some patients had graft-donor T cell macrochimerism, and their allografts showed high graft-versus-host to host-versus-graft clonal ratios.

The TCR was taken from a human patient who received an intestinal transplant, so some T cells may come from the graft donor. The rearrangement joins TRBV18 to TRBJ1-2, with TRBD1 matching over 9 bases. Here the sequenced sample was PBMCs, taken about 440 days after intestinal transplant. In DNA, the CDR3 is TGTGCCAGCTCACCACCGCCTGGGACAGGGAGTCGTGTCTATGGCTACACCTTC. Translating gives CASSPPPGTGSRVYGYTF.